Listed here are 13 T cell receptor beta chains from one sample, sequenced in a study of CD8+CD57+ T cells in acquired aplastic anemia. Profiling that covered TCR beta VDJ and CDR3 relied on genomic DNA as its template. TCRdb reprocessed the reads via MiXCR and lists one record per CDR3 protein. Of about 68,000 distinct CDR3 sequences detected, roughly half appear once; the ten largest clones hold around 8.3%. Sequenced input: sorted CD4+, CD8+, or CD8+CD57+ T cells (not recorded which) from PBMCs. These receptors all come from a human donor in good health, serving as a control.

This clonotype was seen once. The chain links TRBV4-1 to TRBJ2-7; 14 nucleotides align to TRBD2. The CDR3 length is 16 residues. CDR1 MGHRA and CDR2 YSYEKL come from the germline V gene. The junction had 0 bases not matched to a gene; V was cut back by 1 base and J by 1 base. CDR3: CASSQGLAGGSYEQYF. CDR3 DNA: TGCGCCAGCAGCCAAGGACTAGCGGGGGGGTCCTACGAGCAGTACTTC.

This clonotype was seen repeatedly, ten times or more. V gene TRBV20-1 combines with J gene TRBJ2-7; tentatively, D is TRBD1 (7 bases). V lost 3 bases and J 3 bases, leaving 15 bases between the germline ends. This CDR3 comprises 14 residues. Germline CDR1 and CDR2: DFQATT and SNEGSKA (reference sequence). The CDR3 loop reads CSASRWGDSYEQYF. CDR3 in DNA: TGCAGTGCTAGTAGGTGGGGGGACAGCTACGAGCAGTACTTC.

This clonotype has a count of ten or more. The genes are TRBV7-3 and TRBJ2-1, with 10 bases fitting TRBD2. The V gene's germline CDR1 is SGHTA and CDR2 FQGTGA. The length of the CDR3 is 15 residues. Trimming took 5 bases from V and 7 from J; bases not matched to a gene: 8. CDR3 sequence: CASSQRLAGVNEQFF. In DNA, the CDR3 is TGTGCCAGCAGCCAAAGGCTAGCGGGGGTGAATGAGCAGTTCTTC. Full variable domain (remainder filled in from reference TRBV7-3 and TRBJ2-1): GAGVSQTPSNKVTEKGKYVELRCDPISGHTALYWYRQSLGQGPEFLIYFQGTGAADDSGLPNDRFFAVRPEGSVSTLKIQRTERGDSAVYLCASSQRLAGVNEQFFGPGTRLTVL.

This clonotype was seen at least ten times. V is TRBV7-3 and J is TRBJ2-1, with a tentative D call TRBD2 (6 bases). V gave up 5 bases and J gave up 0 bases, with 11 bases separating them. The CDR3 loop spans 15 amino acids. CDR1 SGHTA and CDR2 FQGTGA come from the germline V gene. The CDR3 is CASSTDGSSYNEQFF. Here the CDR3 DNA reads TGTGCCAGCAGCACAGACGGGAGCTCCTACAATGAGCAGTTCTTC.

This clonotype was detected many times. This chain links TRBV27 with TRBJ1-2; D uncertain. CDR3 length equals 13 residues. Looked up from germline, CDR1 is MNHEY and CDR2 is SMNVEV (reference sequence). V lost 3 bases and J lost 8, with 13 bases in between. The CDR3, as DNA: TGTGCCAGCAGTTTTGACACCTTAGAGGGCTACACCTTC. Translation: CASSFDTLEGYTF.

This clonotype came up many times. The chain recombines TRBV15 with TRBJ1-5; possibly TRBD1 for D (6 bases). CDR1 and CDR2 (germline): LNHNV, YYDKDF (reference sequence). The CDR3 is made up of 14 amino acids. V was pared by 4 bases and J by 3 bases, with 10 bases between. Here the CDR3 reads CATSKTGNNQPQHF. For the CDR3, the DNA is TGTGCCACCAGCAAAACAGGGAACAATCAGCCCCAGCATTTT. Full variable domain (remainder filled in from reference TRBV15 and TRBJ1-5): DAMVIQNPRYQVTQFGKPVTLSCSQTLNHNVMYWYQQKSSQAPKLLFHYYDKDFNNEADTPDNFQSRRPNTSFCFLDIRSPGLGDTAMYLCATSKTGNNQPQHFGDGTRLSIL.

This clonotype occurred many times. The chain uses TRBV7-9 and TRBJ2-5; D may match TRBD1 or TRBD2 (5 bases each). Germline assignment: CDR1 SEHNR and CDR2 FQNEAQ (reference sequence). Trimming took 5 bases from V and 1 from J, leaving 11 bases between them. This CDR3 region has 14 residues. The CDR3 protein is CASSPGTVQETQYF. CDR3 DNA sequence: TGTGCCAGCAGCCCGGGGACGGTCCAAGAGACCCAGTACTTC.

This clonotype was observed a few times. V gene TRBV5-1 combines with J gene TRBJ1-1; D gene unclear. The germline CDR1 and CDR2 sequences are SGHRS and YFSETQ. V lost 4 bases to trimming and J lost 2 bases, with 12 bases between them. The CDR3 spans 14 residues. CDR3 in amino acids: CASSDYSINTEAFF. The CDR3, as DNA: TGCGCCAGCAGCGATTACAGCATCAACACTGAAGCTTTCTTT. Full variable domain (rest looked up from reference TRBV5-1 and TRBJ1-1): KAGVTQTPRYLIKTRGQQVTLSCSPISGHRSVSWYQQTPGQGLQFLFEYFSETQRNKGNFPGRFSGRQFSNSRSEMNVSTLELGDSALYLCASSDYSINTEAFFGQGTRLTVV.

The chain recombines TRBV11-2 with TRBJ1-1; 7 bases agree with TRBD1. V trimming: 6 bases; J trimming: 1 base; junction bases outside the gene matches: 5. Germline V CDR1 and CDR2: SGHAT, FQNNGV. The CDR3 is 14 residues long. CDR3 region: CASRPTGPNTEAFF. The DNA of the CDR3 is TGTGCCAGCAGGCCGACAGGGCCGAACACTGAAGCTTTCTTT.

This clonotype rates as medium-sized. This rearrangement joins TRBV29-1 to TRBJ1-2; no clear D gene. This CDR3 has 11 amino acids. From germline, CDR1 is SQVTM and CDR2 ANQGSEA. V was trimmed by 3 bases and J by 5 bases, leaving 7 bases between them. The CDR3 DNA sequence: TGCAGCGTTGATACCGTGTATGGCTACACCTTC. It is translated as CSVDTVYGYTF.

The chain recombines TRBV29-1 with TRBJ1-2; a possible D gene is TRBD1 (5 bases). Per the germline V gene, CDR1 is SQVTM and CDR2 is ANQGSEA. Trimming removed 7 bases at V and 2 bases at J, with 17 bases between. The CDR3 runs to 14 residues. The CDR3 reads CSAHSFGGNYGYTF. CDR3 in DNA: TGCAGCGCGCACAGTTTCGGGGGAAACTATGGCTACACCTTC.

The V and J genes are TRBV7-2 and TRBJ2-7; D unresolved. The CDR3 sequence is 12 residues long. V lost 5 bases to trimming and J lost 4 bases, with 9 bases between them. CDR1 and CDR2 (germline): SGHTA, FQGNSA. CDR3 nucleotide sequence: TGTGCCAGCAGCCCGGATAGATACGAGCAGTACTTC. Translating gives CASSPDRYEQYF.

This chain links TRBV2 with TRBJ2-2, with 7 bases identical to TRBD1. This CDR3 has 15 residues. V lost 8 bases and J lost 1; bases outside the gene matches: 7. CDR1 is SNHLY, CDR2 FYNNEI, per germline. CDR3 loop: CASGKGQRNTGELFF. CDR3 DNA: TGTGCCAGCGGGAAGGGACAGCGGAACACCGGGGAGCTGTTTTTT.